One T cell receptor beta chain is described in this entry. Its antigen is unknown. The CDR3 length is 12 residues. Per germline, CDR1 SQVTM and CDR2 ANQGSEA. V was shortened by 0 bases and J by 6 bases, with 8 bases between the two germline ends. This specimen comes from a study of Graves' ophthalmopathy and Graves' hyperthyroidism. Study outcomes and limitations: In blood appeared most of the expanded thyroid clonotypes whose frequency exceeded 0.001. A roughly 76% specificity and 87.88% sensitivity were achieved by a 13-signature model that separated ophthalmopathy from stable hyperthyroidism.

Uncontrolled infections, pregnancy, lactation or other autoimmune diseases led to patient exclusion. TCR beta CDR3 regions were amplified from RNA transcripts. First-round RT-PCR with HTBI primers preceded a second-round multiplex PCR. TCRdb fed the multiplex PCR reads into MiXCR, producing one record per CDR3 protein. The table lists around 590,000 distinct CDR3 sequences, 39% of them singletons, with 4% to 5% in the top ten. This TCR was sampled from an adult man with Graves' hyperthyroidism. This chain uses TRBV29-1 with TRBJ1-1; possibly TRBD1 for D (5 bases). Material: peripheral blood or thyroid tissue (not recorded which). The CDR3 is CSVEDGDAEAFF. The CDR3 region has the DNA TGCAGCGTTGAAGATGGGGACGCTGAAGCTTTCTTT.